This TCR beta chain was retrieved from a study of cytomegalovirus exposure and HLA in healthy donors. The data were produced by immunoSEQ multiplex PCR, yet TCRdb's version contains in-frame clones alone and is incomplete. The top ten clones hold about 2.2% of a sample with about 160,000 clones, 86% of them seen once. A remark on this clone: Its specificity is unknown.

This CDR3 region has 14 residues. From germline, CDR1 is ENHRY and CDR2 SYGVKD. The ends were cut back, 3 bases at V and 7 bases at J, with 15 bases in the middle. The study's findings and limits: TCR beta chains numbering some 160 were designated cytomegalovirus-associated.

The sample taken for sequencing was PBMCs. V is TRBV10-3 and J is TRBJ1-1, with a tentative D call TRBD1 (5 bases). The source is a woman aged 18-29 years in good health and CMV-seronegative. CDR3 residues: CAISESSPGGEAFF. CDR3 coding DNA: TGTGCCATCAGTGAATCCAGCCCGGGGGGTGAAGCTTTCTTT.